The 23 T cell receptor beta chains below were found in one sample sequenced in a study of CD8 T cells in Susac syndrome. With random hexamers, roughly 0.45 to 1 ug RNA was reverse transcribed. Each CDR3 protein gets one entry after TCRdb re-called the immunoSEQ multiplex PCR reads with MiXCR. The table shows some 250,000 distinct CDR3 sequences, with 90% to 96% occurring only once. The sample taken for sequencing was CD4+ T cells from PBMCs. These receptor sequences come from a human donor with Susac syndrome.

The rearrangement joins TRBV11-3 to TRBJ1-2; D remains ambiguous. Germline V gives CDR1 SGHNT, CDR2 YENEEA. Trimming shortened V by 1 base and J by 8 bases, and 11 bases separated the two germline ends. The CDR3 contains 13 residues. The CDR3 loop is CASSLAAHSGYTF. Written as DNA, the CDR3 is TGTGCCAGCAGCTTAGCTGCCCATTCGGGCTACACCTTC.

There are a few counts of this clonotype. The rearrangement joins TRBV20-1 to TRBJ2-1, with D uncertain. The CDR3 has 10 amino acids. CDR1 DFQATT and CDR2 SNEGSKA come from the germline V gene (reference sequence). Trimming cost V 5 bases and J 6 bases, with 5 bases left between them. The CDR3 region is CSALGNEQFF. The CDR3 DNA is TGCAGTGCTCTGGGCAATGAGCAGTTCTTC.

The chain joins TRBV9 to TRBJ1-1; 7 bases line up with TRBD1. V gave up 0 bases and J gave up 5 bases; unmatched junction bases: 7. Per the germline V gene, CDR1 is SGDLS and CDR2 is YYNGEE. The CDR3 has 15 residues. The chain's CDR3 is CASSVVGDSRTEAFF. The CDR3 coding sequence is TGTGCCAGCAGCGTAGTAGGGGACAGTAGAACTGAAGCTTTCTTT.

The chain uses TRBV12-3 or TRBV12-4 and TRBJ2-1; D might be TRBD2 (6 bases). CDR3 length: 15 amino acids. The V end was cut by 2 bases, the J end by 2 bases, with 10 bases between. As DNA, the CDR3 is TGTGCCAGCAGTTTAACCGGGAGCCCCTACAATGAGCAGTTCTTC. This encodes CASSLTGSPYNEQFF.

The CDR3 here is CSVVRGGGLETQYF. In DNA, the CDR3 is TGCAGCGTTGTCAGGGGTGGGGGATTAGAGACCCAGTACTTC. The J gene is TRBJ2-5, the V gene TRBV29-1, with a possible D match to TRBD1 (6 bases). V lost 4 bases and J 4 bases, leaving 16 bases between the germline ends. The germline V gene encodes CDR1 SQVTM and CDR2 ANQGSEA. The CDR3 has 14 residues.

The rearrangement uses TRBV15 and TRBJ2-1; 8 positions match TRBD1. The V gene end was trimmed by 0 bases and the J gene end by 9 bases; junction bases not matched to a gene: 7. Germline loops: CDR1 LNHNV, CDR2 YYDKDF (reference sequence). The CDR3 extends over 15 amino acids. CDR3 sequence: CATSRERTGTGEQFF. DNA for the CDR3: TGTGCCACCAGCAGAGAGCGGACAGGGACCGGTGAGCAGTTCTTC.

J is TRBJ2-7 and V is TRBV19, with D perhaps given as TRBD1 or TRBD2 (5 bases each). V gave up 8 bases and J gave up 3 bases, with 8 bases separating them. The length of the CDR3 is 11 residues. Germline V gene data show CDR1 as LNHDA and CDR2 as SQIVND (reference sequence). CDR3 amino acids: CASYGGYEQYF. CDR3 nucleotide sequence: TGTGCCAGTTATGGGGGCTACGAGCAGTACTTC.

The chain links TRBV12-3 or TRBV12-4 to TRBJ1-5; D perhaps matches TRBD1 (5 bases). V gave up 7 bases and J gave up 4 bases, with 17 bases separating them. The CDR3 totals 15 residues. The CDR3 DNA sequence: TGTGCCAGCACCAGGCGGGGGTTTGGAAATCAGCCCCAGCATTTT. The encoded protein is CASTRRGFGNQPQHF.

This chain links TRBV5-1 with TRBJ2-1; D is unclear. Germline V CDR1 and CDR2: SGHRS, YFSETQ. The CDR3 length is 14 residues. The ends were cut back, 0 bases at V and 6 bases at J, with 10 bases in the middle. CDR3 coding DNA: TGCGCCAGCAGCTTGGTGGCCGCGCTCAATGAGCAGTTCTTC. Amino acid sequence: CASSLVAALNEQFF.

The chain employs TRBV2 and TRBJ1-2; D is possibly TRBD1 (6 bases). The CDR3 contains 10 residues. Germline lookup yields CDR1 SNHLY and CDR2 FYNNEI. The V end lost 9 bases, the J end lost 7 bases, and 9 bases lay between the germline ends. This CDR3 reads CARQGSGYTF. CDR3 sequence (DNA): TGTGCCAGACAGGGCTCTGGCTACACCTTC. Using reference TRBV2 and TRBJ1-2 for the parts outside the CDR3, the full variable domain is EPEVTQTPSHQVTQMGQEVILRCVPISNHLYFYWYRQILGQKVEFLVSFYNNEISEKSEIFDDQFSVERPDGSNFTLKIRSTKLEDSAMYFCARQGSGYTFGSGTRLTVV.

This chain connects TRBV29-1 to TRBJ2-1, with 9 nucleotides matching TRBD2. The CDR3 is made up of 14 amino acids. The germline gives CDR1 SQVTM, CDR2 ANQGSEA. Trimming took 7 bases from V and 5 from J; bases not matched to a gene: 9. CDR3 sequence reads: CSGIAGAVDNEQFF. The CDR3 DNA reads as TGCAGCGGGATAGCGGGGGCCGTCGACAATGAGCAGTTCTTC.

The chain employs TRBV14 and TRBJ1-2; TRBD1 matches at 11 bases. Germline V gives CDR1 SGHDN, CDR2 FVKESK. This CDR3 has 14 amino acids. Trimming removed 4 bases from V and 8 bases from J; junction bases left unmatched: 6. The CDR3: CASSPDRGLLGYTF. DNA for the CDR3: TGTGCCAGCAGCCCGGACAGGGGGCTCTTAGGCTACACCTTC. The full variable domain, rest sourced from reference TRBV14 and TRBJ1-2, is EAGVTQFPSHSVIEKGQTVTLRCDPISGHDNLYWYRRVMGKEIKFLLHFVKESKQDESGMPNNRFLAERTGGTYSTLKVQPAELEDSGVYFCASSPDRGLLGYTFGSGTRLTVV.

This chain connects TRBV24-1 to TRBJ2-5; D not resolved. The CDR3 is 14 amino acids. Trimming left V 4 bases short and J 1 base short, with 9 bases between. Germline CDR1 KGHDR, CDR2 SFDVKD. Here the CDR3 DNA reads TGTGCCACCAGTGACCCAGCCTTCCAAGAGACCCAGTACTTC. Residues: CATSDPAFQETQYF.

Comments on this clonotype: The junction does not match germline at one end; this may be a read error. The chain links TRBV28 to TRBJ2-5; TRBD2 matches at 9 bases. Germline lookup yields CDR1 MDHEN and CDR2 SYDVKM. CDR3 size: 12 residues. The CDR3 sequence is CASSPTGTSSDF. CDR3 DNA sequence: TGTGCCAGCAGCCCCACCGGGACTAGCTCCGACTTC.

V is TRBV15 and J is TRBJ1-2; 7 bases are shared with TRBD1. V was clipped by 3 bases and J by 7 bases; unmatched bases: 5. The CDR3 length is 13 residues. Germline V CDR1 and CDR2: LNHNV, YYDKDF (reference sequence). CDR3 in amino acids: CATSRDRSSGYTF. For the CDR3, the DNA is TGTGCCACCAGCAGGGACAGGTCGAGTGGCTACACCTTC.

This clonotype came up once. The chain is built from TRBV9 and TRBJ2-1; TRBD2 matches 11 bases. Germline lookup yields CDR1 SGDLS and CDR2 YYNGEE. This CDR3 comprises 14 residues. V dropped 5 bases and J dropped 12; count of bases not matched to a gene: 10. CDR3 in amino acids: CASSVRTSGWGQFF. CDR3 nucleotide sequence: TGTGCCAGCAGTGTGAGGACTAGCGGGTGGGGGCAGTTCTTC.

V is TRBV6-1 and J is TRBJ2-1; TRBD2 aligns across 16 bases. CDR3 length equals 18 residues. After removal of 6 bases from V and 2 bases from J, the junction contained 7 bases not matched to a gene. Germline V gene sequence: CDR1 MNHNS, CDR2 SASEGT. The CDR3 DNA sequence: TGTGCCAGCAGGTCTCACGGGACTAGCGGGAGGGCCTACAATGAGCAGTTCTTC. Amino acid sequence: CASRSHGTSGRAYNEQFF.

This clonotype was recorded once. The CDR3 sequence: CASSSKIPDTQYF. For the CDR3, the DNA is TGTGCCAGCAGCTCGAAGATCCCAGATACGCAGTATTTT. This sequence joins TRBV7-8 and TRBJ2-3, with D hard to call. The ends were cut back, 4 bases at V and 4 bases at J, with 9 bases in the middle. The CDR3 is 13 amino acids. From germline, CDR1 is SGHVS and CDR2 FQNEAQ.

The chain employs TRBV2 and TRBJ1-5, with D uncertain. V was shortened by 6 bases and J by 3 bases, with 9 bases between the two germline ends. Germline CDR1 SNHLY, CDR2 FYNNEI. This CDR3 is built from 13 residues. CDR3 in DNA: TGTGCCAGCAGAAGGTGGGACAATCAGCCCCAGCATTTT. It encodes CASRRWDNQPQHF.

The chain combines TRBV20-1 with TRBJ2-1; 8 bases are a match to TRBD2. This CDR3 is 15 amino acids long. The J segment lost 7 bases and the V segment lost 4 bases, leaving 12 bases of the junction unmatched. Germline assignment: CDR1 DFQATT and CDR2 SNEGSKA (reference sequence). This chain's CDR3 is CSAKALAGKVNEQFF. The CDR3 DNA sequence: TGCAGTGCTAAGGCCCTAGCGGGCAAAGTTAATGAGCAGTTCTTC.

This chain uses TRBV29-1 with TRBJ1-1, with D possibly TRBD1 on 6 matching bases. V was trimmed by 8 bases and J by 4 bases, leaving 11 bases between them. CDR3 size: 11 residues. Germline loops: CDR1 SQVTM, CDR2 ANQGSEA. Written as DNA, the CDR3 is TGCAGCCCCACAGGGCTCACTGAAGCTTTCTTT. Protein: CSPTGLTEAFF.

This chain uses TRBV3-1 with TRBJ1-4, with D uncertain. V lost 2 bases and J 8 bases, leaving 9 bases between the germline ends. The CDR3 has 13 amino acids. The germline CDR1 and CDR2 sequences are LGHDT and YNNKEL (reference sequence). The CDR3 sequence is CASSQSPREKLFF. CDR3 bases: TGTGCCAGCAGCCAATCTCCGAGGGAAAAACTGTTTTTT.

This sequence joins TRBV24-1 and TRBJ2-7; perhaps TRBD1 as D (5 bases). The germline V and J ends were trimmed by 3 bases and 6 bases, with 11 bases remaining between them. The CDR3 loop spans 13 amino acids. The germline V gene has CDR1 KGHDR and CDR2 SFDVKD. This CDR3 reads CATSDQQDVEQYF. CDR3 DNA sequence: TGTGCCACCAGTGATCAACAGGACGTCGAGCAGTACTTC.